The text below deals with one TCR beta chain. The antigen is undetermined. Profiling relied on immunoSEQ multiplex PCR, and the TCRdb table lists in-frame clones only, not all of them. Of around 78,000 clones detected, more than 75% appear once; the ten largest clones hold about 25%. This record comes from a study of T cell responses to AZD1222 COVID-19 vaccine. General study points: Once two AZD1222 doses were given, Spike-specific TCR breadth and depth went up. Possibly, clonal diversity was underestimated; donors were largely white British and included more females.

Germline V gene sequence: CDR1 SGHVS, CDR2 FQNEAQ. The CDR3 spans 13 residues. V was clipped by 3 bases and J by 4 bases, with 10 bases between them. The TCR comes from an adult in good health. Sample: peripheral blood, taken on day 0 of AZD1222 vaccination. V is TRBV7-8 and J is TRBJ2-7; D unresolved. In nucleotides, the CDR3 is TGTGCCAGCAGCTTTACAAAGACGTACGAGCAGTACTTC. Protein: CASSFTKTYEQYF.